This is a list of T cell receptor beta chains from one sample in a study of CD8+CD57+ T cells in acquired aplastic anemia. One entry per CDR3 protein, called by TCRdb with MiXCR from the reads. The sample includes 100,000 to 150,000 distinct CDR3 sequences, nearly 40% seen only once; the top ten take under 3%. Sequencing was performed on sorted CD4+, CD8+, or CD8+CD57+ T cells (not recorded which) from PBMCs. Receptors were obtained from a human donor with aplastic anemia. The CDR3 runs from the conserved cysteine through the conserved F or W. The D gene is left open where the match is weak. A clone size is listed for some rows: how often the clone was seen (once, few, many), or a class if it is expanded.

j_call,d_call,clone_size,v_call,cdr3_aa,cdr3_nt
TRBJ2-7,.,.,TRBV25-1,CASSGFRTDYGDEQYF,TGTGCCAGCAGTGGCTTTCGGACGGATTATGGGGACGAGCAGTACTTC
TRBJ2-7,.,.,TRBV9,CASSVGGTVTPYEQYF,TGTGCCAGCAGCGTAGGCGGGACAGTAACCCCCTACGAGCAGTACTTC
TRBJ1-3,.,.,TRBV2,CASSNQRLGYSGNTIYF,TGTGCCAGCAGTAACCAACGCCTAGGCTACTCTGGAAACACCATATATTTT
TRBJ2-3,.,.,TRBV29-1,CIGLSTDTQYF,TGCATTGGGCTTAGCACAGATACGCAGTATTTT
TRBJ2-1,.,.,TRBV11-3,CASSSPRLVNEQFF,TGTGCCAGCAGCTCACCTCGACTAGTCAATGAGCAGTTCTTC
TRBJ2-3,.,.,TRBV7-2,CASSFGTDTQYF,TGTGCCAGCAGCTTTGGGACGGATACGCAGTATTTT
TRBJ2-1,TRBD2,few,TRBV24-1,CATSDNAGVEQFF,TGTGCCACCAGTGATAATGCGGGGGTTGAGCAGTTCTTC
TRBJ2-7,.,.,TRBV15,CATSRDGSSYEQYF,TGTGCCACCAGCAGGGACGGCAGCTCCTACGAGCAGTACTTC
TRBJ1-6,.,.,TRBV7-9,CASSHLADSPLHF,TGTGCCAGCAGCCATTTAGCGGATTCACCCCTCCACTTT
TRBJ1-3,TRBD1,many,TRBV7-2,CASSSGQLNSGNTIYF,TGTGCCAGCAGCTCGGGACAGCTGAACTCTGGAAACACCATATATTTT